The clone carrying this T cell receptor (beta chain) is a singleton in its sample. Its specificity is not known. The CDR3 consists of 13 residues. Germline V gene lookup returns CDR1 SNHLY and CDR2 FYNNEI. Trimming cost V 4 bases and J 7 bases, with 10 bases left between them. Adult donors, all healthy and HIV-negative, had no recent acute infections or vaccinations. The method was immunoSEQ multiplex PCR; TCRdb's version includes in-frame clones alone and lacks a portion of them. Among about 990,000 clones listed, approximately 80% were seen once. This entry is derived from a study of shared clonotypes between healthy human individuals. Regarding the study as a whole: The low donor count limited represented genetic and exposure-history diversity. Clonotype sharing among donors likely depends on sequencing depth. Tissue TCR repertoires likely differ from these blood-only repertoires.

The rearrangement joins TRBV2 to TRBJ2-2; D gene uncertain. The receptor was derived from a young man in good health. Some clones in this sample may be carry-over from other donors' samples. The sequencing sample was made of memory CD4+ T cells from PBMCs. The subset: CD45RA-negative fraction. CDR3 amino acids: CASSGQRHGELFF. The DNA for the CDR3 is TGTGCCAGCAGTGGGCAGCGACACGGGGAGCTGTTTTTT.